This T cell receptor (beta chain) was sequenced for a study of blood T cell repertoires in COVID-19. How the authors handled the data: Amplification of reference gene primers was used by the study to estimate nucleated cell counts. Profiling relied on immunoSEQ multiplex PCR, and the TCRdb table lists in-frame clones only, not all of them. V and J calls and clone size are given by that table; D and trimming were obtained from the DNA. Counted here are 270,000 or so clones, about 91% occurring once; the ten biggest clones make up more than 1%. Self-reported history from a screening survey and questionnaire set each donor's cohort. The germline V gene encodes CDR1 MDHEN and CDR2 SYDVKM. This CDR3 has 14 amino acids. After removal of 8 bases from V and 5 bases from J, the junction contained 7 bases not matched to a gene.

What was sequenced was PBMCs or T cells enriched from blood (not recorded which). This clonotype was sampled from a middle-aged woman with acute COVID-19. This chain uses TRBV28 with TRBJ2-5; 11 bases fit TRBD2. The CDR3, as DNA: TGTGCCAGCGGCCTAGCGGGAGGAGGGGAGACCCAGTACTTC. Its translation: CASGLAGGGETQYF.